This T cell receptor beta chain was observed in a study of response to subunit inactivated influenza vaccine. Deletions cut 0 bases from V and 5 bases from J, with 9 bases between. The CDR3 totals 14 residues. CDR1 is SGHVS, CDR2 FQNEAQ, per germline. This clonotype was counted only a few times. Each CDR3 protein is one row after TCRdb ran MiXCR on the RT-PCR reads. The sample holds about 540,000 distinct CDR3 sequences, less than 25% seen once. These data also formed part of another study, on T cells expressing NK-cell markers. That paper notes: A 5'RACE template switching approach incorporating UMIs was used to make TCR beta cDNA. For several experiments, T cell sorting was restricted to the alpha-beta TCR population by means of an anti-gamma-delta TCR antibody. These clonotypes additionally ranked first within the CD3+CD56-NKG2C+ fraction of several donors.

The rearrangement uses TRBV7-8 and TRBJ2-3, with D possibly matching TRBD2 (5 bases). The sample in question was CD4+ T cells sorted from PBMCs, obtained 11 to 12 days after vaccination. This clonotype originated in a man aged 50 to 60 who received an inactivated influenza vaccine. The CDR3 sequence is CASSLAARGDTQYF. CDR3 nucleotide sequence: TGTGCCAGCAGCTTAGCGGCTCGGGGAGATACGCAGTATTTT.